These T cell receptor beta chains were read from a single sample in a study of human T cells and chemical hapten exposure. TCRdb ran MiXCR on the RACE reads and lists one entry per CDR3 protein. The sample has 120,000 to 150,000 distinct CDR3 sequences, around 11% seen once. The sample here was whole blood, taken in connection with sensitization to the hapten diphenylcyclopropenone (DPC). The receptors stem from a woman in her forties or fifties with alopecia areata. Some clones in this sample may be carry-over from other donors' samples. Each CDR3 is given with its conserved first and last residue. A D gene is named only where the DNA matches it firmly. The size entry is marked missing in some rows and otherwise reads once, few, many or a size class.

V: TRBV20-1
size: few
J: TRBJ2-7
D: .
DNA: TGCAGTGCGCCCCGACTACCCTACGAGCAGTACTTC
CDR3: CSAPRLPYEQYF

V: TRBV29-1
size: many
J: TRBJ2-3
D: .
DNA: TGCAGGATAGACAGTCCTTCAGATACGCAGTATTTT
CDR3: CRIDSPSDTQYF

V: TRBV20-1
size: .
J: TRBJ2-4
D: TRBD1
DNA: TGCAGTGCTAGAGATCAAGGGCAGGGGGACATTCAGTACTTC
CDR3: CSARDQGQGDIQYF

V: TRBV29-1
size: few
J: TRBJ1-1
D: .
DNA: TGCAGCGGTACAGGGAACACTGAAGCTTTCTTT
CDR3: CSGTGNTEAFF

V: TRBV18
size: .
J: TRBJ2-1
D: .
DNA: TGTGCCAGCTCACCACCGGGGCGCGGGGACGACAATGAGCAGTTCTTC
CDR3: CASSPPGRGDDNEQFF

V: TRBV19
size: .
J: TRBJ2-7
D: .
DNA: TGTGCCAGTAGTATACTGGAAGGGATGGGCTACGAGCAGTACTTC
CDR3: CASSILEGMGYEQYF

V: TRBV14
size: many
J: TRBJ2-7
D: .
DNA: TGTGCCAGCAGCCAAGACTTCCCGGCCGAGCAGTACTTC
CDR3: CASSQDFPAEQYF

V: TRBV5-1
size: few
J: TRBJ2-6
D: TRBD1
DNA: TGCGCCAGTCGGACAGGGTCTGGGGCCAACGTCCTGACTTTC
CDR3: CASRTGSGANVLTF

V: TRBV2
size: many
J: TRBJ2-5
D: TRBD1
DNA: TGTGCCAGCAGTGAGGGGACAGGGGTCGGGCAAGAGACCCAGTACTTC
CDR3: CASSEGTGVGQETQYF

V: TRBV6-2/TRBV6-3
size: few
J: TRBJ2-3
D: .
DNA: TGTGCCAGCAGACCTCCCGGCCACTTAGAGGCAGATACGCAGTATTTT
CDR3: CASRPPGHLEADTQYF

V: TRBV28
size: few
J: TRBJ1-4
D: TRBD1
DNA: TGTGCCAGCAGTTTCGACCAGGGGGGAGATGAAAAACTGTTTTTT
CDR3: CASSFDQGGDEKLFF

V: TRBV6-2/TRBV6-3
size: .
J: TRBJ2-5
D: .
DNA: TGTGCCAGCAGTTACTCGTCCCCACAAGAGACCCAGTACTTC
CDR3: CASSYSSPQETQYF

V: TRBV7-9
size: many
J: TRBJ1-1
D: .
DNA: TGTGCCAGCAGCTTAGCGGCAGAGAACACTGAAGCTTTCTTT
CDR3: CASSLAAENTEAFF

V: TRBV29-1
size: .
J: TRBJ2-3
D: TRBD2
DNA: TGCAGCGTGATCACTAGCGCAGATACGCAGTATTTT
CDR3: CSVITSADTQYF

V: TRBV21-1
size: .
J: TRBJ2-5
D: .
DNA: TGTGCCAGCAGCCGAACGGACGTACCCCCCGAGACCCAGTACTTC
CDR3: CASSRTDVPPETQYF

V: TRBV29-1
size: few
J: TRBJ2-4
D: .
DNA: TGCAGCGTAGGGGACCGGGGTCAAAGCATTCAGTACTTC
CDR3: CSVGDRGQSIQYF

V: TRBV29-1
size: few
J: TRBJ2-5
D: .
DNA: TGCAGCGGCGCCCCGGGCGGGAAGGAGACCCAGTACTTC
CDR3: CSGAPGGKETQYF

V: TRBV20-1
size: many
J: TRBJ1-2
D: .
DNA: TGCAGTGCGACGAAGGTGGGGGCGAGGAACTATGGCTACACCTTC
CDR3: CSATKVGARNYGYTF

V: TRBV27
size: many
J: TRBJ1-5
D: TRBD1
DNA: TGTGCCAGCGGGACAGGGAATCAGCCCCAGCATTTT
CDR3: CASGTGNQPQHF

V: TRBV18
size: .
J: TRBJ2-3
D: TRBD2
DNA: TGTGTCAGCTCACCGGAGCAAGCGCAACTAGCGGGAGCAGATACGCAGTATTTT
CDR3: CVSSPEQAQLAGADTQYF

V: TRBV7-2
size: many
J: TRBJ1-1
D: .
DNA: TGTGCCAGCAGCTTAACGGAGAACACTGAAGCTTTCTTT
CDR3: CASSLTENTEAFF

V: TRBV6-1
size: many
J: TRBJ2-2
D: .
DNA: TGTGCCAGCACGGTCGGACAGCCGAACACCGGGGAGCTGTTTTTT
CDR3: CASTVGQPNTGELFF

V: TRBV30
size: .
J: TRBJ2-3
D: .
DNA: TGTGCTTCGGACCCTACTAGCACAGATACGCAGTATTTT
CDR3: CASDPTSTDTQYF

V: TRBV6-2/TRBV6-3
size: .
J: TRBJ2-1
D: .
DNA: TGTGCCAGCCGCTCCATAGGTAACAATGAGCAGTTCTTC
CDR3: CASRSIGNNEQFF

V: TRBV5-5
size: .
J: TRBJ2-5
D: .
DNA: TGTGCCAGCAGCTTGGCACAGGGAAGACTACTTAGCGATCAAGAGACCCAGTACTTC
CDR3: CASSLAQGRLLSDQETQYF

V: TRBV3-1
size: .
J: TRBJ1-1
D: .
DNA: TGTGCCAGCAGCCAAGTATTGGGCTCCACTGAAGCTTTCTTT
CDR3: CASSQVLGSTEAFF

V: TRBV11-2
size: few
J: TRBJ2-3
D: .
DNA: TGTGCCAGCAGCTCTAACTTAGACACAGATACGCAGTATTTT
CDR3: CASSSNLDTDTQYF

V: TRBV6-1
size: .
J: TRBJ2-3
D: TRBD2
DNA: TGTGCCAGCAAGACGGGAGGGAGCACAGATACGCAGTATTTT
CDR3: CASKTGGSTDTQYF

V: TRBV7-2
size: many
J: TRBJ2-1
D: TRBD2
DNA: TGTGCCAGCAGCCATAGCGGGAGCATCTCCTATGAGCAGTTCTTC
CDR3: CASSHSGSISYEQFF

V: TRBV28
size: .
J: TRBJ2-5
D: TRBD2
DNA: TGTGCCAGCAGTTCAGGACTAGCGGGACCCCAAGAGACCCAGTACTTC
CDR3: CASSSGLAGPQETQYF

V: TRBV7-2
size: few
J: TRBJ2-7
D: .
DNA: TGTGCCAGCAGCTCGAGGGGGGGCTACGAGCAGTACTTC
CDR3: CASSSRGGYEQYF

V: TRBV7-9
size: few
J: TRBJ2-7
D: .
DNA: TGTGCCAGCAGCTTATTGACGGACCCTACTTACGAGCAGTACTTC
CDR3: CASSLLTDPTYEQYF

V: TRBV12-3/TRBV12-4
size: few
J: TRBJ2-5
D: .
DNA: TGTGCCAGCAGTCAGCCCGCGGGGATACAAGAGACCCAGTACTTC
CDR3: CASSQPAGIQETQYF

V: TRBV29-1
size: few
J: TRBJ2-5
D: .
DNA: TGCAGCGCCTTACGGGAGCCTACTCAAGAGACCCAGTACTTC
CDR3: CSALREPTQETQYF

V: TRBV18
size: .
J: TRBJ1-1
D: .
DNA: TGTGCCAGCTCACCGGGAGGGGGGGAAGCTTTCTTT
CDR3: CASSPGGGEAFF

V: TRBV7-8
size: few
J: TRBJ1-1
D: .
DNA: TGTGCCAGCAGCCTATGGGACACCCCCATGAACACTGAAGCTTTCTTT
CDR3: CASSLWDTPMNTEAFF

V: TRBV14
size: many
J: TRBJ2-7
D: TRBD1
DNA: TGTGCCAGCAGCCTGCCGGGACAGGGTTCATACGAGCAGTACTTC
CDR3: CASSLPGQGSYEQYF

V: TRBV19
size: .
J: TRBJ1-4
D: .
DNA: TGTGCCAGTAATCGAGGGCAGGGGAATGAAAAACTGTTTTTT
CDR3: CASNRGQGNEKLFF

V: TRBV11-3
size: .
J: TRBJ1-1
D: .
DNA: TGTGCCAGCAGCTTAGAGCAGGGAGCTTTCTTT
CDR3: CASSLEQGAFF

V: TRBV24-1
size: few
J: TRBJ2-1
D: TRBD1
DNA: TGTGCCACCAGTGATAGCCGGGACAGGGGAAATGAGCAGTTCTTC
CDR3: CATSDSRDRGNEQFF

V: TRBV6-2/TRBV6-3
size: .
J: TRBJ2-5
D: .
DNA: TGTGCCAGCACCGCGGCCGGTCAAGAGACCCAGTACTTC
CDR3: CASTAAGQETQYF

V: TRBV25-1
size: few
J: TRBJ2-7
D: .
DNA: TGTGCCAGCGTAGGCACTAGCAATCAACCGAGTCGGCAGTACTTC
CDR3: CASVGTSNQPSRQYF

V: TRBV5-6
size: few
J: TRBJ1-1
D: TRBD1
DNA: TGTGCCAGCAGCTCCGGACAGGCCGGGAAAGCTTTCTTT
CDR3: CASSSGQAGKAFF

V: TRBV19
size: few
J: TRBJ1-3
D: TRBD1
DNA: TGTGCCAGTAGCACCCCCCGGACAGGCTGGGGCTCTGGAAACACCATATATTTT
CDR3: CASSTPRTGWGSGNTIYF

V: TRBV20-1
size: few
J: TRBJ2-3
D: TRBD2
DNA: TGCAGTGCTATGGCGGGAGGCCCAGATACGCAGTATTTT
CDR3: CSAMAGGPDTQYF

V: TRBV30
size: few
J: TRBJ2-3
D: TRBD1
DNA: TGTGCCTGGACCGGGACAGGGGGGGCAGATACGCAGTATTTT
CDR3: CAWTGTGGADTQYF

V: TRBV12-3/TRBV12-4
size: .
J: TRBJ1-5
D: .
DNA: TGTGCCAGCAGTTTAACGGCAGGGGGCAATCAGCCCCAGCATTTT
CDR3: CASSLTAGGNQPQHF

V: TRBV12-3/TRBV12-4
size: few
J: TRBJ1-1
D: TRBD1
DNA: TGTGCCAGCAGTCCCCACAGGGGGAGCACTGAAGCTTTCTTT
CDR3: CASSPHRGSTEAFF

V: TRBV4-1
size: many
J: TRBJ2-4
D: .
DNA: TGCGCCAGCAGCCCCCTCTCGGGAGTAGAAAACATTCAGTACTTC
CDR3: CASSPLSGVENIQYF